This section outlines one TCR beta chain sequence together with its context. The record originates from a study of Ad26.COV2.S vaccination and SARS-CoV-2 variants. CDR3 size: 15 residues. V lost 6 bases and J lost 5; bases outside the gene matches: 8. Germline V gene sequence: CDR1 MNHEY, CDR2 SMNVEV (reference sequence). Documented treatment: roughly 20 received Ad26.COV2.S at low or high dose, single or two shots; 5 received placebo; per-sample allocation not given. Collection of the samples took place on day 63 after the first injection of vaccine or placebo. A Boston donor was an adult aged 18-55 years. Here immunoSEQ multiplex PCR was the method, and the copy in TCRdb shows in-frame clones only, minus some. Found here are about 480,000 clones, 87% of them singletons; the top ten hold around 13%.

The receptor was derived from a person aged 18 to 59 who received the Ad26.COV2.S COVID-19 vaccine or a placebo. This sequence joins TRBV27 and TRBJ2-1, with 9 bases identical to TRBD1. The material was peripheral blood, obtained in a trial of Ad26.COV2.S vaccine versus placebo. CDR3 sequence reads: CASSPRQGGHNEQFF. The CDR3 DNA follows: TGTGCCAGCAGCCCTAGACAGGGGGGACACAATGAGCAGTTCTTC.